The table lists the clone carrying this T cell receptor beta chain with a count of one. The investigators split CD4+ cells into a CD45RA+ naive subset and a CD45RA-negative memory subset. The protocol was immunoSEQ multiplex PCR, while the TCRdb copy is restricted to in-frame clones and leaves out a portion. Among about 1.5 million clones listed, roughly 97% were seen once. The source of the sample is a study of shared clonotypes between healthy human individuals. The germline V gene has CDR1 MDHEN and CDR2 SYDVKM. CDR3 length: 13 amino acids. Trimming removed 11 bases from V and 0 bases from J, with 10 bases in between.

The sequence came from a man in his thirties or forties in good health. V usage is TRBV28 and J usage is TRBJ2-2; weak D call: TRBD1 (7 bases). Specimen: naive CD4+ T cells sorted from blood. Subset meaning: CD45RA+ positively selected. The CDR3 DNA follows: TGTGCCGCGGGACAGTCGAACACCGGGGAGCTGTTTTTT. Its protein product is CAAGQSNTGELFF.